Shown below are 26 T cell receptor beta chains from a single sample sequenced in a study of CD8+CD57+ T cells in acquired aplastic anemia. Whoever was chosen for sequencing had shown CD8+CD57+ cell expansion by flow cytometry. Genomic DNA provided the template from which TCR beta VDJ and CDR3 profiles were obtained. One entry per CDR3 protein, called by TCRdb with MiXCR from the reads. The sample consists of around 200,000 distinct CDR3 sequences, 60% to 80% of them appearing once. The sample comprised sorted CD4+, CD8+, or CD8+CD57+ T cells (not recorded which) from PBMCs. These receptor sequences come from a human donor with aplastic anemia.

This clonotype was detected once. This chain joins TRBV9 and TRBJ1-6, with D uncertain. V was cut by 3 bases and J by 9 bases, with 7 bases left in between. CDR1 SGDLS and CDR2 YYNGEE come from the germline V gene. The CDR3 sequence is 12 residues long. CDR3 coding DNA: TGTGCCAGCAGCGGCGCATTTTCACCCCTCCACTTT. It yields the protein CASSGAFSPLHF.

The chain recombines TRBV20-1 with TRBJ2-7; 8 bases are a match to TRBD1. Germline trimming cut 0 bases from V and 5 bases from J; bases unmatched to any gene: 3. The CDR3 runs 13 residues. The germline V gene has CDR1 DFQATT and CDR2 SNEGSKA (reference sequence). CDR3 in amino acids: CSAREAGGDEQYF. The CDR3 DNA sequence: TGCAGTGCTAGAGAAGCAGGGGGCGACGAGCAGTACTTC.

This chain uses TRBV7-9 with TRBJ1-6; the D is unclear. The CDR3 covers 13 residues. Trimming left V 0 bases short and J 8 bases short, with 5 bases between. Looked up from germline, CDR1 is SEHNR and CDR2 is FQNEAQ (reference sequence). CDR3 residues: CASSLARDSPLHF. The CDR3, as DNA: TGTGCCAGCAGCTTAGCTAGAGATTCACCCCTCCACTTT.

As concerns this clonotype: A single base separates this from a much larger clone, so it may be a read error. The chain carries TRBV5-6 and TRBJ2-1; the match to TRBD1 covers 9 bases. Germline CDR1 reads SGHDT; CDR2 reads YYEEEE. CDR3 size: 14 residues. The CDR3 loop is CASSEGTGWYEQSF. The CDR3 DNA follows: TGTGCCAGCAGCGAGGGGACAGGGTGGTATGAGCAGTCCTTC.

This clonotype has a handful of counts. The V and J genes are TRBV7-2 and TRBJ1-1; the D is unclear. Germline CDR1 SGHTA, CDR2 FQGNSA. V was trimmed by 1 base and J by 3 bases, leaving 12 bases between them. The CDR3 runs to 15 residues. CDR3 loop: CASSLETYADTEAFF. The CDR3 DNA reads as TGTGCCAGCAGCTTAGAAACGTACGCGGACACTGAAGCTTTCTTT.

J is TRBJ2-7 and V is TRBV2; possibly TRBD1 or TRBD2 for D (5 bases each). V gave up 5 bases and J gave up 2 bases, with 16 bases separating them. The CDR3 consists of 15 residues. Germline V gene sequence: CDR1 SNHLY, CDR2 FYNNEI. As DNA, the CDR3 is TGTGCCAGCAGTCAACAGATGGGGGTTACCTACGAGCAGTACTTC. Residues: CASSQQMGVTYEQYF.

In this sample, this clonotype turned up many times. The chain has TRBV5-1 and TRBJ2-3; a possible D gene is TRBD1 (5 bases). This CDR3 is built from 15 residues. In germline, CDR1 is SGHRS, CDR2 YFSETQ. Trimming cost V 8 bases and J 2 bases, with 18 bases left between them. CDR3 amino acids: CASTSEGVFTDTQYF. Written as DNA, the CDR3 is TGCGCCAGTACGTCTGAAGGGGTGTTCACAGATACGCAGTATTTT.

The chain is built from TRBV10-3 and TRBJ2-7, with 10 bases matching TRBD2. CDR1 ENHRY and CDR2 SYGVKD come from the germline V gene. With V trimmed by 4 bases and J by 0 bases, 3 bases remained unmatched. The CDR3 sequence is 15 residues long. Here the CDR3 reads CAISVPSGSSYEQYF. CDR3 in DNA: TGTGCCATCAGTGTACCTAGCGGGAGCTCCTACGAGCAGTACTTC.

This clonotype was counted at least ten times. The chain links TRBV5-6 to TRBJ2-7; D gene unclear. This CDR3 comprises 16 residues. Trimming stripped 1 base from V and 5 bases from J, with 19 bases between. In germline, CDR1 is SGHDT, CDR2 YYEEEE. CDR3 amino acids: CASSLWWSNFLNEQYF. The CDR3 bases are TGTGCCAGCAGCTTGTGGTGGAGTAATTTCCTCAACGAGCAGTACTTC.

This clonotype appeared many times. The CDR3 is CSARDIMAYYNEQFF. The CDR3 DNA reads as TGCAGTGCTAGAGATATTATGGCCTACTACAATGAGCAGTTCTTC. This chain links TRBV20-1 with TRBJ2-1; the D is unclear. The CDR3 runs to 15 residues. In germline, CDR1 is DFQATT, CDR2 SNEGSKA (reference sequence). Trimming cost V 0 bases and J 3 bases, with 12 bases left between them.

Worth noting for this clonotype: One end of the junction is discordant with germline, which a read error may explain. The chain has TRBV7-9 and TRBJ2-7; unclear D gene. Germline CDR1 and CDR2: SEHNR and FQNEAQ (reference sequence). This CDR3 has 11 residues. CDR3: CASSRTYVQYF. The DNA for the CDR3 is TGTGCCAGCAGTAGGACCTACGTGCAGTACTTC.

The chain links TRBV2 to TRBJ1-5; a possible D gene is TRBD1 (5 bases). The CDR3 consists of 15 residues. Looked up from germline, CDR1 is SNHLY and CDR2 is FYNNEI. V shed 4 bases and J shed 2 bases, with 12 bases lying between them. The CDR3 region is CASSGEGIRNQPQHF. CDR3 coding DNA: TGTGCCAGCAGTGGGGAGGGGATACGCAATCAGCCCCAGCATTTT. The whole variable domain, remainder taken from reference TRBV2 and TRBJ1-5, is EPEVTQTPSHQVTQMGQEVILRCVPISNHLYFYWYRQILGQKVEFLVSFYNNEISEKSEIFDDQFSVERPDGSNFTLKIRSTKLEDSAMYFCASSGEGIRNQPQHFGDGTRLSIL.

The chain couples TRBV10-3 to TRBJ2-3; D gene ambiguous. Germline lookup yields CDR1 ENHRY and CDR2 SYGVKD. CDR3 length: 11 residues. V was shortened by 5 bases and J by 5 bases, with 5 bases between the two germline ends. The CDR3 nucleotides are TGTGCCATCAGTTTGGGAGATACGCAGTATTTT. The encoded protein is CAISLGDTQYF.

This chain connects TRBV4-2 to TRBJ1-2; no definite D call. The CDR3 consists of 13 residues. The germline V and J ends were trimmed by 0 bases and 4 bases, with 6 bases remaining between them. Germline V gene lookup returns CDR1 LGHNA and CDR2 YNFKEQ. In DNA form, the CDR3 reads TGTGCCAGCAGCCAAGACCCCTCCTATGGCTACACCTTC. Translated: CASSQDPSYGYTF.

The chain carries TRBV6-5 and TRBJ1-3; D is unresolved. Trimming shortened V by 2 bases and J by 8 bases, and 10 bases separated the two germline ends. Per the germline V gene, CDR1 is MNHEY and CDR2 is SVGAGI. The CDR3 covers 13 residues. The CDR3 spells CASSYQASDTIYF. The DNA of the CDR3 is TGTGCCAGCAGTTACCAAGCTTCGGACACCATATATTTT.

The chain links TRBV15 to TRBJ1-4; a weak D match, TRBD1 (5 bases). The CDR3 extends over 15 amino acids. The ends were cut back, 0 bases at V and 8 bases at J, with 13 bases in the middle. Germline lookup yields CDR1 LNHNV and CDR2 YYDKDF (reference sequence). The CDR3 nucleotides read TGTGCCACCAGCAGAGATATCCAGGGTGGCGAAAAACTGTTTTTT. It yields the protein CATSRDIQGGEKLFF.

Concerning this clonotype: One end of the junction is discordant with germline, which a read error may explain. The chain uses TRBV7-6 and TRBJ2-3; TRBD2 is a possible D gene (7 bases). This CDR3 is built from 18 residues. Germline assignment: CDR1 SGHVS and CDR2 FNYEAQ. The CDR3: CASSQRGALAASTDTQYF. Here the CDR3 DNA reads TGTGCTAGCAGCCAACGGGGGGCTCTAGCGGCTAGCACAGATACGCAGTATTTT.

Ten or more counts support this clonotype. The chain's CDR3 is CASSVGLAAAYEQYF. The CDR3 nucleotides read TGCGCCAGCAGCGTGGGACTAGCGGCCGCCTACGAGCAGTACTTC. The chain employs TRBV5-1 and TRBJ2-7; TRBD2 agrees at 11 bases. CDR1 SGHRS and CDR2 YFSETQ come from the germline V gene. Unmatched junction bases numbered 5, after V lost 4 bases and J lost 2 bases. This CDR3 is built from 15 residues.

The V gene is TRBV6-6, the J gene TRBJ1-2; D gene uncertain. V was shortened by 5 bases and J by 3 bases, with 13 bases between the two germline ends. CDR1 is MNHNY, CDR2 SVGAGI, per germline (reference sequence). This CDR3 region has 14 residues. The DNA of the CDR3 is TGTGCCAGCAGTGAAGCGAAGGTGGACTATGGCTACACCTTC. Residues: CASSEAKVDYGYTF.

Remarks on this clonotype: Germline and junction disagree at one end, which may indicate a read error. The chain carries TRBV7-9 and TRBJ2-7; the match to TRBD2 covers 7 bases. CDR1 SEHNR and CDR2 FQNEAQ come from the germline V gene (reference sequence). The CDR3 extends over 14 amino acids. The CDR3 DNA reads TGCGCCAGCAGCTTTGAAGGGACTACCTACGAGCAGTACTTC. This encodes CASSFEGTTYEQYF.

This chain uses TRBV7-9 with TRBJ2-1; 9 positions match TRBD2. Germline lookup yields CDR1 SEHNR and CDR2 FQNEAQ (reference sequence). The CDR3 totals 15 residues. With 6 bases clipped from V and 6 bases from J, the junction kept 9 bases outside the gene matches. This chain's CDR3 is CASSSGTSSSNEQFF. The CDR3 bases are TGTGCCAGCAGTTCCGGGACTAGCTCCAGCAATGAGCAGTTCTTC.

The chain links TRBV20-1 to TRBJ1-5, with unresolved D. The germline V gene encodes CDR1 DFQATT and CDR2 SNEGSKA (reference sequence). The V gene lost 6 bases and the J gene lost 11 bases, with 14 bases spanning the gap. The CDR3 loop spans 11 amino acids. This CDR3 is CSAEDGVAQHF. As DNA, the CDR3 is TGCAGTGCAGAAGACGGGGTTGCCCAGCATTTT.

The chain combines TRBV7-9 with TRBJ1-1; perhaps TRBD1 as D (5 bases). This CDR3 region has 15 residues. Trimming took 0 bases from V and 4 from J, leaving 12 bases between them. The germline V gene has CDR1 SEHNR and CDR2 FQNEAQ (reference sequence). Here the CDR3 reads CASSLARRRGTEAFF. In DNA, the CDR3 is TGTGCCAGCAGCTTAGCGCGACGGAGGGGCACTGAAGCTTTCTTT.

This chain joins TRBV3-1 and TRBJ2-1; a possible D gene is TRBD2 (6 bases). V was trimmed by 0 bases and J by 5 bases, leaving 11 bases between them. Germline CDR1 LGHDT, CDR2 YNNKEL (reference sequence). This CDR3 has 15 amino acids. In DNA, the CDR3 is TGTGCCAGCAGCCAAGATCGGCGGGGACACAATGAGCAGTTCTTC. This gives the protein CASSQDRRGHNEQFF.

This clonotype was counted at least ten times. The chain has TRBV5-8 and TRBJ2-5; 10 bases fit TRBD1. Unmatched junction bases numbered 6, after V lost 5 bases and J lost 5 bases. This CDR3 has 14 amino acids. Germline V gene data show CDR1 as SGHTS and CDR2 as YDEGEE. CDR3 loop: CASRPDRGVETQYF. The CDR3 DNA reads as TGTGCCAGCAGACCGGACAGGGGGGTGGAGACCCAGTACTTC.

V and J are TRBV29-1 and TRBJ2-7, with D possibly matching TRBD2 (6 bases). Trimming left V 2 bases short and J 6 bases short, with 14 bases between. There are 13 residues in the CDR3. CDR1 is SQVTM and CDR2 is ANQGSEA in the germline V gene. CDR3 residues: CSVEQGRRGEQYF. CDR3 in DNA: TGCAGCGTTGAACAGGGAAGGAGGGGCGAGCAGTACTTC.